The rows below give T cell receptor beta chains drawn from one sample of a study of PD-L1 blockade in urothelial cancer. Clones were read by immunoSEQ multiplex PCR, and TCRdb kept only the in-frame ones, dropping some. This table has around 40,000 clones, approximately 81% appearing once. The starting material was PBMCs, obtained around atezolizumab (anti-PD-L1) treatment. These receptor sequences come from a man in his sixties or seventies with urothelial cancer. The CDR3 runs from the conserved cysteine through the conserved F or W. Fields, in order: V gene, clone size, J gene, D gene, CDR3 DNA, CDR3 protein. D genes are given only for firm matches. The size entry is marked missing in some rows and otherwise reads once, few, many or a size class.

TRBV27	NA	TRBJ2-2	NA	TGTGCCAGCAGTCAAGCGCCCGCCGGGGAGCTGTTTTTT	CASSQAPAGELFF
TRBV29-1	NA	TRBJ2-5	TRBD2	TGCAGCGTTGGCCTAGCGGGAGGATCGATAGGAGAGACCCAGTACTTC	CSVGLAGGSIGETQYF
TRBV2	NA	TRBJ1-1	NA	TGTGCCAGCAGTGAACTGGGGCTCCTTGGCACTGAAGCTTTCTTT	CASSELGLLGTEAFF
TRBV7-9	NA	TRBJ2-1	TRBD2	TGTGCCAGCAGCTTAGAGTTGACTAGCGGGAGGACAAGCTACAATGAGCAGTTCTTC	CASSLELTSGRTSYNEQFF
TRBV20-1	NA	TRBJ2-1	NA	TGCAGTGCTAGAGGAGTCAATGAGCAGTTCTTC	CSARGVNEQFF
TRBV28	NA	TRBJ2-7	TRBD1	TGTGCCAGCAGTTTAGCCGGACAGGGTGTCCACGAGCAGTACTTC	CASSLAGQGVHEQYF
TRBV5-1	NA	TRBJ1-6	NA	TGCGCCAGCAGCTTGGAATCAGGGTCGAATAATTCACCCCTCCACTTT	CASSLESGSNNSPLHF
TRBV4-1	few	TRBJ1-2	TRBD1	TGCGCCAGCAGCCAGGAATGGGGACAGGGGGTAGTCTATGGCTACACCTTC	CASSQEWGQGVVYGYTF
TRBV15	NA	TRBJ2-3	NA	TGTGCCACCCGAACTGCCTTGTTGACAGATACGCAGTATTTT	CATRTALLTDTQYF
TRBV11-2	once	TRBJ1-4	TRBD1	TGTGCCAGCAGCTGGGACAGGGACGAAAAACTGTTTTTT	CASSWDRDEKLFF
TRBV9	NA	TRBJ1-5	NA	TGTGCCAGCAGCGTAGAGGCAGGTCTCAATCAGCCCCAGCATTTT	CASSVEAGLNQPQHF
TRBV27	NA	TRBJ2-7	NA	TGTGCCAGCAAGGCAGGGACCTACGAGCAGTACTTC	CASKAGTYEQYF
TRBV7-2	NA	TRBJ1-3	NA	TGTGCCAGCAGCTTACAAACTGGAAACACCATATATTTT	CASSLQTGNTIYF
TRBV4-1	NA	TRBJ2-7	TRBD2	TGCGCCAGCAGCTCCCTAGGACTAGCCGCGTCCGAGCAGTACTTC	CASSSLGLAASEQYF
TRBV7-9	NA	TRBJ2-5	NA	TGTGCCAGCAGCTTCGGCGGCACGGAGACCCAGTACTTC	CASSFGGTETQYF
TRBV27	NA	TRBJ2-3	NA	TGTGCCAGCAGAGAGACTCTCAACCCCACAGATACGCAGTATTTT	CASRETLNPTDTQYF
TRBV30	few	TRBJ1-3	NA	TGTGCCTGGAGCGCTGGAAACACCATATATTTT	CAWSAGNTIYF
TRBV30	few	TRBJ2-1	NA	TGTGCCTGGATGTCGGTCCTTCCTAGGAATGAGCAGTTCTTC	CAWMSVLPRNEQFF
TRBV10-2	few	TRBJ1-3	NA	TGCGCCAGCAGTGATAGGGGACTTCGTGGAAACACCATATATTTT	CASSDRGLRGNTIYF
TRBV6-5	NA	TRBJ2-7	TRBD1	TGTGCCAGCAGTTACTCTGGACAGGAAGCATACTACGAGCAGTACTTC	CASSYSGQEAYYEQYF
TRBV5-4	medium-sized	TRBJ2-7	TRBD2	TGTGCCAGCAGCTTCATTGGCGGGAGGGCCTACGAGCAGTACTTC	CASSFIGGRAYEQYF
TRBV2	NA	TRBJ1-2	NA	TGTGCCAGCAGTGAAGGGGCTGTCACCAGATTCTTTGATGGCTACACCTTC	CASSEGAVTRFFDGYTF
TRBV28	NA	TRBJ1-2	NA	TGTGCCAGCAGTTTGTGGCAGGGCGAGAACTATGGCTACACCTTC	CASSLWQGENYGYTF
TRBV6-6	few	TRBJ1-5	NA	TGTGCCAGCAGCTCCAGGGAAAATCAGCCCCAGCATTTT	CASSSRENQPQHF
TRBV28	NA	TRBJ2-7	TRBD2	TGTGCCAGCAGTTTATTAGCGGGGAACCCCTACGAGCAGTACTTC	CASSLLAGNPYEQYF
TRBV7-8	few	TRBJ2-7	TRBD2	TGTGCCAGCGGACCTACTAGCGGGAGGGCCGACGAGCAGTACTTC	CASGPTSGRADEQYF
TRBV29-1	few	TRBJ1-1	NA	TGCAGCGTTGTTAGTGACACTGAAGCTTTCTTT	CSVVSDTEAFF
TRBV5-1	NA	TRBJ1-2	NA	TGCGCCAGCAGCTTGACGACGGACACCAACTATGGCTACACCTTC	CASSLTTDTNYGYTF
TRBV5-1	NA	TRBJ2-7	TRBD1	TGCGCCAGCAGCTTGCTGACAGGGGGGTCCTACGAGCAGTACTTC	CASSLLTGGSYEQYF
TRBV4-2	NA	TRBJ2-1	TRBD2	TGTGCCAGCAGCCAAGGCCAGGGACTAGCGGGAGCCAATGAGCAGTTCTTC	CASSQGQGLAGANEQFF
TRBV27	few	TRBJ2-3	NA	TGTGCCAGCAGGACCCTCAGGGTTAAGGGCCCCAGCCCAGATACGCAGTATTTT	CASRTLRVKGPSPDTQYF
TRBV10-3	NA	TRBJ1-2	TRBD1	TGTGCCATCAGTGGCCGCTCCGGGACAGTCGATGGCTACACCTTC	CAISGRSGTVDGYTF
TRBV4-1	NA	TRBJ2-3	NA	TGCGCCAGCCAGGACAGTCGCACAGATACGCAGTATTTT	CASQDSRTDTQYF
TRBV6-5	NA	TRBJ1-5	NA	TGTGCCAGCAGTCTCCGGGATCCCTGGCAGCCCCAGCATTTT	CASSLRDPWQPQHF
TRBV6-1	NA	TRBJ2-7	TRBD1	TGTGCCAGCAGTGAACAGGACAGGGATATAGTGTACGAGCAGTACTTC	CASSEQDRDIVYEQYF
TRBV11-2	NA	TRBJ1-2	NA	TGTGCCAGCAGCCCCACAGGGTTGGGTGGCTACACCTTC	CASSPTGLGGYTF
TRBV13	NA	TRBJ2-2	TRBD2	TGTGCCAGCAGCTTATGGGCTAGCGGGGAACTGAACACCGGGGAGCTGTTTTTT	CASSLWASGELNTGELFF
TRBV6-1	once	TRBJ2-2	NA	TGTGCCAGCAGTGAGTCAGGGAACACCGGGGAGCTGTTTTTT	CASSESGNTGELFF
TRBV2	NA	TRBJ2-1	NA	TGTGCCAGCAGTGGACAGGTTAAGTGGAATGAGCAGTTCTTC	CASSGQVKWNEQFF
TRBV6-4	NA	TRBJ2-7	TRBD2	TGTGCCAGCAGTGACTCATTGACTAGCGGGAGCGTCTACGAGCAGTACTTC	CASSDSLTSGSVYEQYF
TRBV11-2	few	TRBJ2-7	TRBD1	TGTGCCAGCAGGGGACAGGGGGGCGACTACGAGCAGTACTTC	CASRGQGGDYEQYF
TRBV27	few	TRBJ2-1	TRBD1	TGTGCCACTGCTGGAACCGGGACAGGGGGCGTTAATGAGCAGTTCTTC	CATAGTGTGGVNEQFF
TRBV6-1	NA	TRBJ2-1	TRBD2	TGTGCCAGCAGTGGACAACTAGCGGGAGGGGTTAATGAGCAGTTCTTC	CASSGQLAGGVNEQFF
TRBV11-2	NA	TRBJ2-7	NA	TGTGCCAGCAGCTTAGCCCCGAGCTCCTACGAGCAGTACTTC	CASSLAPSSYEQYF
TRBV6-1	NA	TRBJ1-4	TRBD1	TGTGCCAGCAGTGAACTGAGACAGGGGGCTGGGAGTAATGAAAAACTGTTTTTT	CASSELRQGAGSNEKLFF
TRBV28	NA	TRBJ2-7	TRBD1	TGTGCCAGCAGCGCAGGGGGACAGGGCTCCTACGAGCAGTACTTC	CASSAGGQGSYEQYF
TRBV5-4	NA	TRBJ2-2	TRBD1	TGTGCCAGCAGCCCCGGACAGGGGATCACCGGGGAGCTGTTTTTT	CASSPGQGITGELFF
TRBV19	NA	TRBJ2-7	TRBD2	TGTGCCAGTGGGACTAGCGGTTCCTACGAGCAGTACTTC	CASGTSGSYEQYF
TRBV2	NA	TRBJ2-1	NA	TGTGCCAGCAGTGACGGGAGAGGCAATGAGCAGTTCTTC	CASSDGRGNEQFF
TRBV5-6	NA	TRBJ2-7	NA	TGTGCCAGCAGCTTGATGTCAGCCTACGAGCAGTACTTC	CASSLMSAYEQYF
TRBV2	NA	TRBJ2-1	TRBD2	TGTGCCAGCTTCCGACTAGCGGGAGGCCATGAGCAGTTCTTC	CASFRLAGGHEQFF
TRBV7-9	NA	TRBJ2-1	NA	TGTGCCAGCAGCCAACAGGGCAATGAGCAGTTCTTC	CASSQQGNEQFF
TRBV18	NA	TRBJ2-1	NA	TGTGCCAGCTCACCTCCCCTAGCGAGCGGCAATGAGCAGTTCTTC	CASSPPLASGNEQFF
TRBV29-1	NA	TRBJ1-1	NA	TGCAGCGTTGGGCAGGGGATAATTCAAGCTTTCTTT	CSVGQGIIQAFF
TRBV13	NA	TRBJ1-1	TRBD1	TGTGCCAGCAGCTTAGGGACAGGGGGTACTGAAGCTTTCTTT	CASSLGTGGTEAFF